The rows below give T cell receptor beta chains drawn from one sample of a study of PD-L1 blockade in urothelial cancer. Assay used: immunoSEQ multiplex PCR; TCRdb lists only in-frame clones, some missing. The sample has 80,000 to 130,000 clones; about 91% are singletons. Material: PBMCs, obtained around atezolizumab (anti-PD-L1) treatment. These TCRs come from a woman older than 75 with urothelial cancer. Both conserved end residues are part of each CDR3.

TRBV28	CASSATQGLIEKLFF
TRBV5-1	CASRVTSGSLYEQFF
TRBV27	CASTPRTSGYTDTQYF
TRBV19	CASSSVGDYGYTF
TRBV2	CASYPGGPYEQYF
TRBV5-6	CASSFPTRRDTQYF
TRBV5-1	CASSPGQLMNTEAFF
TRBV6-6	CAGRGTGELFF
TRBV5-4	CASSPKTANYGYTF
TRBV15	CATSREGGSTEAFF
TRBV30	CAWGPRVDEQFF
TRBV7-2	CASSLTHGYEQYF
TRBV5-4	CASSLDPSSYNEQFF
TRBV11-2	CASRPTGERAFF
TRBV11-2	CASSSAWGRGLNTEAFF
TRBV7-9	CASSLQLGGAFF
TRBV6-5	CASRRGIRSTDTQYF
TRBV14	CASSLFLRSGLAGGQETQYF
TRBV28	CASSDRQPPGLLQYF
TRBV11-2	CASSTGSEQFF
TRBV6-1	CASSPRQGGDEKLFF
TRBV18	CASSQGGDTEAFF
TRBV10-3	CAISGTRDSNTGELFF
TRBV28	CASTILRLAAPDNEQFF
TRBV5-5	CASSSNRGPEQFF
TRBV4-1	CASSQGGGSYEQYF
TRBV10-3	CASSTGAQPQHF
TRBV5-1	CASSRAEGLADREEQFF
TRBV6-5	CASSSRVGYTF
TRBV19	CASSISSRGNEQFF
TRBV6-1	CASSRDTLTDTQYF
TRBV6-6	CASRPSGRAYNEQFF
TRBV4-2	CASSLELQEQETQYF
TRBV27	CASSSRTGKGLAKNIQYF
TRBV7-7	CASSPRAGSLETQYF
TRBV30	CAFPVGSSVYNEQFF
TRBV5-4	CASSPSGAEANTGELFF
TRBV2	CASSPTSLSPATNEKLFF
TRBV7-9	CASSSPGVGDQPQHF
TRBV19	CASSRFGGYSGANVLTF
TRBV15	CATSRGGTGGLYEQYF
TRBV18	CASSPSPQGGYEQYF
TRBV6-1	CASSGRTGKKLFF
TRBV5-1	CASSYTGDEKLFF
TRBV15	CATSRGALGPGGYEQYF
TRBV29-1	CSVEVAGGAYNEQFF
TRBV5-6	CASSSGRDRPGEQYF
TRBV5-1	CASSSRTTGSSYTF
TRBV5-1	CASSLQGGDEAFF
TRBV19	CASSIAGQGGDTQYF
TRBV29-1	CSVGQTNNEQFF
TRBV29-1	CSVEAPGGTSGEGTQYF
TRBV5-1	CASSLAQTGAEQYF